The TCR beta chain described here comes from a study of control samples from healthy donors and cancer patients (dated by TCRdb to the early 2020s). Including cysteine and phenylalanine, the CDR3 has 15 amino acids. Only the CDR3 portion is preserved as DNA: 45 bases, with reading frame beginning at the first base. The junction carries 13 bases between V and J, which are trimmed by 1 base and 4 bases respectively. According to the germline V gene (reference sequence), CDR1 reads LGHDT and CDR2 reads YNNKEL. Library preparation used the immunoSEQ multiplex PCR assay. The clones in this table, taken by TCRdb from immuneACCESS, are in-frame only. Not every clone is retained; where verified, under half of the shortfall comes from an unresolved V gene, and the cause of the rest is unknown. The sample data list around 150,000 clones, and roughly 88% of these were observed just once. In total, the top ten clones hold approximately 1.8% of the sample.

About this clone itself: The specificity of this receptor is unknown. Base qualities were left out, and no much larger clone turns up one base away.

The origin of this receptor is a man aged 18 to 29 in good health. The V gene is TRBV3-1 (or the pseudogene TRBV3-2) and the J gene is TRBJ1-2, and TRBD1 may be the D gene, going by 5 matching bases. The specimen sequenced was blood. CDR3 region: CASSQVRSGSYGYTF. The DNA sequence is TGTGCCAGCAGCCAAGTTAGGTCAGGGAGCTATGGCTACACCTTC.